The 3 T cell receptor beta chains below all came from one sample that was sequenced in a study of T cell repertoires in cytomegalovirus infection. The antigens these receptors bind are not known. TCRdb called the reads again in MiXCR, with one record for every CDR3 protein. The sample yields some 480,000 distinct CDR3 sequences, about 33% seen once. The sequencing used cultured PBMCs, collected from culture after CMV antigen stimulation. The receptors come from a human donor in good health (CMV status not recorded). Some clones in this sample may be carry-over from other donors' samples.

This clonotype was counted between two and nine times. The chain uses TRBV7-2 and TRBJ2-3; 7 bases fit TRBD2. The junction had 18 bases not matched to a gene; V was cut back by 5 bases and J by 4 bases. This CDR3 spans 18 amino acids. Germline CDR1 reads SGHTA; CDR2 reads FQGNSA. For the CDR3, the DNA is TGTGCCAGCAGCCCCAGCGGGGATTACCCCATGGGGTCAGATACGCAGTATTTT. As protein: CASSPSGDYPMGSDTQYF.

The sample holds a few counts of this clonotype. Written as DNA, the CDR3 is TGTGCCAGCTCACCACCGGGTACTAGCGGGAGACCAGATACGCAGTATTTT. It specifies CASSPPGTSGRPDTQYF. V is TRBV18 and J is TRBJ2-3, with TRBD2 matching 11 bases. The V gene's germline CDR1 is KGHSH and CDR2 LQKENI. The CDR3 has 17 residues. The trim removed 0 bases at V and 4 bases at J, leaving 6 bases unmatched. The full variable domain, in which reference TRBV18 and TRBJ2-3 provide the parts outside the CDR3, is NAGVMQNPRHLVRRRGQEARLRCSPMKGHSHVYWYRQLPEEGLKFMVYLQKENIIDESGMPKERFSAEFPKEGPSILRIQQVVRGDSAAYFCASSPPGTSGRPDTQYFGPGTRLTVL.

This chain links TRBV10-3 with TRBJ2-1; possibly TRBD2 for D (6 bases). CDR3 length equals 14 residues. Per the germline V gene, CDR1 is ENHRY and CDR2 is SYGVKD. V was cut by 3 bases and J by 8 bases, with 14 bases left in between. The CDR3 nucleotides are TGTGCCATCAGTGACTATCTCGGGGGACATGAGCAGTTCTTC. Amino acids: CAISDYLGGHEQFF.